This T cell receptor (beta chain) was documented in a study of cytomegalovirus exposure and HLA in healthy donors. Overall study findings and caveats: Per a later analysis, HLA-associated TCR beta chains showed more clonal expansion than other, equally common TCR beta chains. The majority of CMV-associated TCR beta chains were reported as apparently HLA-restricted in a later analysis.

The CDR3 contains 17 residues. Germline V gene lookup returns CDR1 SGHRS and CDR2 YFSETQ. V gave up 1 base and J gave up 2 bases; unmatched junction bases: 12. The PCR ran on 60 Vbeta and 13 Jbeta primers. Clones were sequenced by immunoSEQ multiplex PCR, and TCRdb holds only the in-frame ones, with some missing. Among under 200,000 clones listed, roughly 83% were seen once. As concerns this clone: The antigen remains undetermined.

Sequencing was performed on PBMCs. This chain uses TRBV5-1 with TRBJ2-7; 7 nucleotides match TRBD1. The origin of this receptor is a boy younger than 10 in good health and CMV-seronegative. The CDR3 region has the DNA TGCGCCAGCAGCTTGCCCAGGCACCGGGACAGACCCTACGAGCAGTACTTC. Protein sequence: CASSLPRHRDRPYEQYF.